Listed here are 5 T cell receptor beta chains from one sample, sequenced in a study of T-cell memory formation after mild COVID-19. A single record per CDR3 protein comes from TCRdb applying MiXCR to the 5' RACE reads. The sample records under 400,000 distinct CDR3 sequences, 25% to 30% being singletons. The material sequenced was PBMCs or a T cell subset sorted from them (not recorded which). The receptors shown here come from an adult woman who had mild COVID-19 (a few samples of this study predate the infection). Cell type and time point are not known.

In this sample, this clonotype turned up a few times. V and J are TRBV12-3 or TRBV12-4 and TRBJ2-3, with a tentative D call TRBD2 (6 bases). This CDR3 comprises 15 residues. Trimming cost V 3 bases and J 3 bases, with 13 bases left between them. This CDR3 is CASSFKREPTDTQYF. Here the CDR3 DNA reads TGTGCCAGCAGTTTTAAACGGGAGCCGACAGATACGCAGTATTTT.

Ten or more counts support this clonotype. DNA for the CDR3: TGTGCCAGCAGTTTAGCGAACACCGGGGAGCTGTTTTTT. As protein: CASSLANTGELFF. The chain recombines TRBV27 with TRBJ2-2; D gene uncertain. The germline CDR1 and CDR2 sequences are MNHEY and SMNVEV (reference sequence). The CDR3 totals 13 residues. Trimming took 2 bases from V and 0 from J, leaving 1 base between them.

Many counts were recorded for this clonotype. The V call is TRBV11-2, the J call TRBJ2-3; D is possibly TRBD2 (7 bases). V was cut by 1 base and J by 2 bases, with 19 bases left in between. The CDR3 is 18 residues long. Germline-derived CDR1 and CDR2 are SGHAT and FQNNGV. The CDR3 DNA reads TGTGCCAGCAGCTTAGTCGCCGCGGGGGCGGGAGCCACAGATACGCAGTATTTT. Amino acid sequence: CASSLVAAGAGATDTQYF.

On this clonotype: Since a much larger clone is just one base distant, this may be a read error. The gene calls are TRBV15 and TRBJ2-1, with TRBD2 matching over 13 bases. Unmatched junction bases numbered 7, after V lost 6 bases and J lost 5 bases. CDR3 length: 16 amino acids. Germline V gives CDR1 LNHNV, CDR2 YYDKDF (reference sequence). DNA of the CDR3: TGTGCCACCAGTATTGCACTAGCGGGAGGGGACAATGAGCAGTTCTTC. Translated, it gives CATSIALAGGDNEQFF.

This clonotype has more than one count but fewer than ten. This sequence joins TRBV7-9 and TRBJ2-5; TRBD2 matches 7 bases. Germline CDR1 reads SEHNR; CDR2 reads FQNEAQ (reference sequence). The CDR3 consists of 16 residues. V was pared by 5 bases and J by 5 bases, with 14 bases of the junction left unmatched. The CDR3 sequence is CASSPQGLVVPETQYF. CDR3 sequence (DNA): TGTGCCAGCAGCCCGCAAGGACTAGTGGTTCCCGAGACCCAGTACTTC.